This TCR beta chain originates from a study of cytomegalovirus exposure and HLA in healthy donors. As for this clone: The antigen remains undetermined.

Notes on the study in general: A previous analysis found most TCR beta V segments productive roughly 87% or roughly 30% of the time.

With 60 Vbeta and 13 Jbeta primers, the PCR was carried out. The table came from immunoSEQ multiplex PCR; TCRdb's copy has only in-frame clones and leaves some out. The sample lists over 150,000 clones, 75% occurring once. Looked up from germline, CDR1 is SGHAT and CDR2 is FQDESV (reference sequence). V shed 5 bases, J shed 6 bases, and the junction held 6 bases outside the gene matches. CDR3 size: 14 residues. The chain recombines TRBV11-1 with TRBJ1-1; TRBD1 matches at 10 bases. This clonotype was obtained from a male donor in good health and CMV-seronegative. Sequencing was performed on PBMCs. CDR3 amino acids: CASSGQGGIAEAFF. CDR3 in DNA: TGTGCCAGCAGCGGACAGGGGGGGATCGCTGAAGCTTTCTTT.